The present entry profiles one TCR beta chain with its context. The CDR3 is made up of 16 amino acids. CDR1 and CDR2 (germline): SGHVS, FQNEAQ. J gave up 14 bases and V 4 bases, and 17 bases lay outside the gene matches. The data are from a study of blood T cell repertoires in COVID-19. Assay used: immunoSEQ multiplex PCR; TCRdb lists only in-frame clones, some missing. Of 150,000 to 200,000 clones detected, roughly 90% appear once; the ten largest clones hold approximately 0.48%. The sequence was obtained from a man aged 50 to 59 with acute or convalescent COVID-19. The sequencing input was peripheral blood. This rearrangement joins TRBV7-8 to TRBJ1-6, with 7 bases aligning to TRBD1. This CDR3 reads CASSSHRDSGVGTLHF. The CDR3 nucleotides read TGTGCCAGCAGCTCACACCGGGACAGTGGGGTGGGGACCCTCCACTTT.